Listed here are 30 T cell receptor beta chains from one sample, sequenced in a study of blood T cells in healthy people across ages. A J-beta primer mix and a sample-barcoded 5' primer were used in a second PCR of roughly 7 to 12 cycles. TCRdb independently ran MiXCR on the 5' RACE reads; one entry per CDR3 protein. Among nearly 1 million distinct CDR3 sequences listed, roughly 51% were seen once. Sample: blood. These receptor sequences come from an older woman in good health.

This chain joins TRBV7-2 and TRBJ1-1; D is unclear. This CDR3 region has 14 residues. Trimming removed 2 bases from V and 0 bases from J, with 7 bases in between. Germline-derived CDR1 and CDR2 are SGHTA and FQGNSA. The CDR3 region is CASSLLSLNTEAFF. The DNA for the CDR3 is TGTGCCAGCAGCTTACTTTCGCTGAACACTGAAGCTTTCTTT.

The chain couples TRBV12-3 or TRBV12-4 to TRBJ2-1; 11 nucleotides line up with TRBD2. The end of the DNA fits TRBJ2-7 better, so the J call may be wrong. This CDR3 has 15 residues. The CDR3 DNA sequence: TGTGCCAGCAGACCGGGACTAGCGGTCTACAATGAGCAGTACTTC. Protein: CASRPGLAVYNEQYF.

The gene calls are TRBV5-8 and TRBJ2-5; perhaps TRBD1 as D (6 bases). The CDR3 covers 16 residues. The germline V and J ends were trimmed by 4 bases and 2 bases, with 18 bases remaining between them. Looked up from germline, CDR1 is SGHTS and CDR2 is YDEGEE. The CDR3 DNA reads TGTGCCAGCAGCCGGACGTTTTGGACAGAACAAGAGACCCAGTACTTC. Translated, it gives CASSRTFWTEQETQYF.

This clonotype was observed a few times. The V call is TRBV20-1, the J call TRBJ2-5, with D tentatively TRBD1 (5 bases). The CDR3 runs 11 residues. Looked up from germline, CDR1 is DFQATT and CDR2 is SNEGSKA (reference sequence). V dropped 5 bases and J dropped 5 bases, with 9 bases sitting between them. The chain's CDR3 is CSASGIETQYF. In DNA, the CDR3 is TGCAGTGCTTCAGGGATTGAGACCCAGTACTTC.

This clonotype showed up just once. The rearrangement uses TRBV18 and TRBJ2-7; D remains unclear. V shed 3 bases and J shed 0 bases, with 12 bases lying between them. The CDR3 covers 15 residues. The germline V gene encodes CDR1 KGHSH and CDR2 LQKENI. The CDR3 loop reads CASSPPKATSYEQYF. In DNA form, the CDR3 reads TGTGCCAGCTCACCCCCCAAGGCCACCTCCTACGAGCAGTACTTC.

The V call is TRBV4-1, the J call TRBJ2-1; the D gene is possibly TRBD2 (6 bases). V shed 1 base and J shed 9 bases, with 10 bases lying between them. Germline loops: CDR1 MGHRA, CDR2 YSYEKL. The CDR3 is 13 amino acids. The chain's CDR3 is CASSQGRRGEQFF. DNA for the CDR3: TGCGCCAGCAGCCAAGGCCGGAGGGGTGAGCAGTTCTTC.

The chain has TRBV29-1 and TRBJ1-2, with a tentative D call TRBD1 (6 bases). The CDR3 is 11 amino acids. CDR1 is SQVTM and CDR2 is ANQGSEA in the germline V gene. The CDR3 DNA sequence: TGCAACGTCGACGGGACATCTGGCTACACCTTC. This gives the protein CNVDGTSGYTF.

This rearrangement joins TRBV29-1 to TRBJ2-5, with a tentative D call TRBD2 (6 bases). V dropped 1 base and J dropped 11 bases, with 23 bases sitting between them. Per germline, CDR1 SQVTM and CDR2 ANQGSEA. CDR3 size: 15 residues. The CDR3 DNA reads as TGCAGCGTTGAAGGGTCCACTGGGGGGAACAATGAGCAGTACTTC. It translates to CSVEGSTGGNNEQYF.

The genes are TRBV9 and TRBJ2-3; D gene ambiguous. Germline-derived CDR1 and CDR2 are SGDLS and YYNGEE. The V gene lost 2 bases and the J gene lost 3 bases, with 13 bases spanning the gap. There are 15 residues in the CDR3. CDR3 nucleotides: TGTGCCAGCAGCGTTCGTCTGGAGCTGACAGATACGCAGTATTTT. Translation gives CASSVRLELTDTQYF.

CDR3 region: CASRPTDSGRGYTF. CDR3 bases: TGCGCCAGCAGACCTACCGACTCAGGTCGTGGCTACACCTTC. J is TRBJ1-2 and V is TRBV5-1, with D unclear. Germline assignment: CDR1 SGHRS and CDR2 YFSETQ. V was clipped by 5 bases and J by 7 bases, with 18 bases between them. The CDR3 length is 14 residues.

This chain uses TRBV12-3 or TRBV12-4 with TRBJ2-3, with 7 bases identical to TRBD1. The V gene end was trimmed by 6 bases and the J gene end by 2 bases; junction bases not matched to a gene: 8. The CDR3 runs 15 residues. CDR3 in amino acids: CASSRQGMTTDTQYF. The CDR3, as DNA: TGTGCCAGCAGCCGACAGGGTATGACCACAGATACGCAGTATTTT.

The chain uses TRBV30 and TRBJ1-4; TRBD1 aligns across 7 bases. This CDR3 comprises 14 residues. The V gene end was trimmed by 2 bases and the J gene end by 5 bases; junction bases not matched to a gene: 5. The V gene's germline CDR1 is GTSNPN and CDR2 SVGIG (reference sequence). The CDR3 is CAWSSGTANEKLFF. The CDR3 DNA is TGTGCCTGGAGTTCCGGGACAGCAAATGAAAAACTGTTTTTT.

The chain has TRBV7-6 and TRBJ2-5; tentatively, D is TRBD1 (5 bases). Trimming took 4 bases from V and 0 from J, leaving 15 bases between them. Germline-derived CDR1 and CDR2 are SGHVS and FNYEAQ. The CDR3 contains 16 residues. Here the CDR3 reads CASSSSGPPYQETQYF. For the CDR3, the DNA is TGTGCCAGCAGCTCCTCAGGGCCCCCGTACCAAGAGACCCAGTACTTC.

Of note for this clonotype: Germline is not matched at one junction end, which may reflect a read error. The chain combines TRBV12-3 or TRBV12-4 with TRBJ2-5; 7 bases align to TRBD1. CDR3 size: 15 residues. The CDR3 sequence is CTSSPGTASSETQYF. CDR3 bases: TGTACCAGCAGCCCTGGGACAGCCTCCTCGGAGACCCAGTACTTC.

This clonotype occurred once. The V gene is TRBV18, the J gene TRBJ2-1; maybe TRBD2 (6 bases). The J call is uncertain, as TRBJ2-7 better fits the DNA end. Per the germline V gene, CDR1 is KGHSH and CDR2 is LQKENI. The CDR3 contains 12 residues. CDR3 bases: TGTGCCAGCTCAACACGGGAGAATGAGCAGTACTTC. Translated: CASSTRENEQYF.

This clonotype was recorded once. J is TRBJ2-7 and V is TRBV27; TRBD1 might be the D (5 bases). Trimming removed 2 bases from V and 5 bases from J, with 16 bases in between. This CDR3 comprises 15 residues. The germline gives CDR1 MNHEY, CDR2 SMNVEV (reference sequence). CDR3 DNA: TGTGCCAGCAGTTTAGTGGACCGAGACAGCCACGAGCAGTACTTC. It specifies CASSLVDRDSHEQYF.

V and J are TRBV6-6 and TRBJ1-6; TRBD1 is a possible D gene (5 bases). The CDR3 runs to 13 residues. In germline, CDR1 is MNHNY, CDR2 SVGAGI (reference sequence). The V end was cut by 0 bases, the J end by 9 bases, with 6 bases between. CDR3 sequence (DNA): TGTGCCAGCAGTTACTCCCAGGGTTCACCCCTCCACTTT. Residues: CASSYSQGSPLHF.

There are a few counts of this clonotype. The rearrangement links TRBV20-1 to TRBJ2-7; tentatively, D is TRBD1 (6 bases). This CDR3 spans 13 amino acids. CDR1 is DFQATT and CDR2 is SNEGSKA in the germline V gene (reference sequence). Trimming pared 6 bases from V and 2 bases from J, leaving 14 bases between. CDR3 residues: CSAPRTEAYEQYF. The CDR3 coding sequence is TGCAGTGCCCCCCGGACAGAAGCCTACGAGCAGTACTTC.

This clonotype was observed once. The chain carries TRBV24-1 and TRBJ1-2; D is perhaps TRBD1 (5 bases). The CDR3 spans 16 residues. The V gene's germline CDR1 is KGHDR and CDR2 SFDVKD. The V gene lost 7 bases and the J gene lost 0 bases, with 17 bases spanning the gap. CDR3 sequence (DNA): TGTGCCACCAGAAGCACGGGGCCGTCAACTAACTATGGCTACACCTTC. This sequence encodes CATRSTGPSTNYGYTF.

This clonotype was picked up a small number of times. The gene calls are TRBV3-1 and TRBJ1-1; D remains ambiguous. Germline-derived CDR1 and CDR2 are LGHDT and YNNKEL (reference sequence). V dropped 3 bases and J dropped 4 bases, with 6 bases sitting between them. The CDR3 is made up of 12 amino acids. The CDR3 loop is CASSQTATEAFF. The CDR3 DNA is TGTGCCAGCAGCCAGACGGCCACTGAAGCTTTCTTT.

A note on this clonotype: An end of the junction does not agree with germline; a read error may underlie this. The chain is built from TRBV6-5 and TRBJ2-3, with 8 bases matching TRBD2. The CDR3 contains 14 residues. The germline gives CDR1 MNHEY, CDR2 SVGAGI. The CDR3 region is CACRAGLGTDTQYF. In nucleotides, the CDR3 is TGTGCCTGCAGGGCGGGACTAGGCACAGATACGCAGTATTTT.

The chain uses TRBV6-6 and TRBJ2-3; no clear D gene. Trimming took 6 bases from V and 2 from J, leaving 15 bases between them. The CDR3 spans 15 residues. Germline V gives CDR1 MNHNY, CDR2 SVGAGI (reference sequence). The CDR3 sequence is CASRVAVDVTDTQYF. The CDR3 nucleotides are TGTGCCAGCAGAGTGGCGGTAGACGTCACAGATACGCAGTATTTT.

This clonotype was seen a handful of times. This chain links TRBV7-2 with TRBJ1-5; D gene uncertain. The ends were cut back, 4 bases at V and 7 bases at J, with 14 bases in the middle. The CDR3 covers 14 residues. Germline V CDR1 and CDR2: SGHTA, FQGNSA. CDR3 in DNA: TGTGCCAGCAGCTCAAGGGTGATGGGCCAGCCCCAGCATTTT. Its translation is CASSSRVMGQPQHF. Full variable domain (outside the CDR3, taken from reference TRBV7-2 and TRBJ1-5): GAGVSQSPSNKVTEKGKDVELRCDPISGHTALYWYRQSLGQGLEFLIYFQGNSAPDKSGLPSDRFSAERTGGSVSTLTIQRTQQEDSAVYLCASSSRVMGQPQHFGDGTRLSIL.

The chain employs TRBV28 and TRBJ1-4; 7 bases are a match to TRBD1. This CDR3 region has 17 residues. With V trimmed by 5 bases and J by 6 bases, 15 bases remained unmatched. CDR1 and CDR2 (germline): MDHEN, SYDVKM. CDR3 nucleotide sequence: TGTGCCAGCAGTCCAGGACGGGGTACAGGGGCCGATGAAAAACTGTTTTTT. This codes for CASSPGRGTGADEKLFF. The full variable domain, its missing parts supplied by reference TRBV28 and TRBJ1-4, is DVKVTQSSRYLVKRTGEKVFLECVQDMDHENMFWYRQDPGLGLRLIYFSYDVKMKEKGDIPEGYSVSREKKERFSLILESASTNQTSMYLCASSPGRGTGADEKLFFGSGTQLSVL.

The chain has TRBV15 and TRBJ2-3; 15 bases fit TRBD2. Germline lookup yields CDR1 LNHNV and CDR2 YYDKDF (reference sequence). The CDR3 runs to 14 residues. Trimming at V came to 8 bases and at J to 6 bases, leaving 3 bases not matched to a gene. The CDR3 here is CATGLAGGSDTQYF. The DNA of the CDR3 is TGTGCCACCGGACTAGCGGGAGGGTCGGATACGCAGTATTTT.

The chain joins TRBV7-9 to TRBJ1-2, with D possibly matching TRBD1 (5 bases). The V gene's germline CDR1 is SEHNR and CDR2 FQNEAQ (reference sequence). The V end lost 7 bases, the J end lost 5 bases, and 11 bases lay between the germline ends. CDR3 length equals 12 residues. The CDR3 region has the DNA TGTGCCAGCACCAGGGACGAATATGGCTACACCTTC. It codes for CASTRDEYGYTF.

There are a few counts of this clonotype. The chain links TRBV7-9 to TRBJ2-3, with 7 positions matching TRBD2. The CDR3 contains 14 residues. The J segment lost 2 bases and the V segment lost 5 bases, leaving 4 bases of the junction unmatched. CDR1 is SEHNR, CDR2 FQNEAQ, per germline (reference sequence). The CDR3 sequence: CASSHGTNTDTQYF. The CDR3 region has the DNA TGTGCCAGCAGCCACGGGACTAACACAGATACGCAGTATTTT.

This clonotype has only a few counts. The chain employs TRBV4-3 and TRBJ2-5; D assignment may be TRBD1 or TRBD2 (5 bases each). The CDR3 length is 15 residues. V gave up 0 bases and J gave up 5 bases, with 13 bases separating them. Per the germline V gene, CDR1 is LGHNA and CDR2 is YSLEER. The CDR3 loop is CASSQDLRGRETQYF. As DNA, the CDR3 is TGCGCCAGCAGCCAAGATTTGAGGGGACGGGAGACCCAGTACTTC.

In its sample, this clonotype was seen a few times. The rearrangement links TRBV3-1 to TRBJ2-7; D tentatively fits TRBD1 or TRBD2 (5 bases each). V lost 1 base, J lost 4 bases, and 8 bases lay in between. The CDR3 length is 13 residues. Germline loops: CDR1 LGHDT, CDR2 YNNKEL (reference sequence). In DNA form, the CDR3 reads TGTGCCAGCAGCCAAGGGGGACGATACGAGCAGTACTTC. This codes for CASSQGGRYEQYF.

The chain uses TRBV5-1 and TRBJ2-3; possible D gene TRBD2, 5 bases. This CDR3 has 14 residues. CDR1 SGHRS and CDR2 YFSETQ come from the germline V gene. Trimming left V 10 bases short and J 0 bases short, with 15 bases between. CDR3 nucleotides: TGCGCCGTCCTCTGGGCTAGCAGCACAGATACGCAGTATTTT. Encoded protein: CAVLWASSTDTQYF. Together with reference TRBV5-1 and TRBJ2-3, the CDR3 gives the full variable domain: KAGVTQTPRYLIKTRGQQVTLSCSPISGHRSVSWYQQTPGQGLQFLFEYFSETQRNKGNFPGRFSGRQFSNSRSEMNVSTLELGDSALYLCAVLWASSTDTQYFGPGTRLTVL.